The 29 T cell receptor beta chains reported below all come from one sample, sequenced in a study of cytomegalovirus exposure and HLA in healthy donors. 60 Vbeta and 13 Jbeta primers were used in PCR. Repertoires were generated with immunoSEQ multiplex PCR, while TCRdb's copy carries only in-frame clones and drops some. The table shows about 140,000 clones, with 70% occurring only once. Sequenced: PBMCs. The receptors derive from a woman aged 30 to 39 in good health and CMV-seronegative.

The count of this clone is one. V and J are TRBV18 and TRBJ2-5; D may be TRBD2 (5 bases). This CDR3 contains 14 residues. V gave up 0 bases and J gave up 3 bases, with 8 bases separating them. The V gene's germline CDR1 is KGHSH and CDR2 LQKENI. CDR3 amino acids: CASSPPSGEETQYF. CDR3 sequence (DNA): TGTGCCAGCTCACCACCGTCCGGGGAAGAGACCCAGTACTTC. The whole variable domain, filled in from reference TRBV18 and TRBJ2-5, reads NAGVMQNPRHLVRRRGQEARLRCSPMKGHSHVYWYRQLPEEGLKFMVYLQKENIIDESGMPKERFSAEFPKEGPSILRIQQVVRGDSAAYFCASSPPSGEETQYFGPGTRLLVL.

This clone was detected only a few times. J is TRBJ2-3 and V is TRBV28, with a tentative D call TRBD2 (5 bases). The germline V gene has CDR1 MDHEN and CDR2 SYDVKM. The CDR3 is 17 residues long. The ends were cut back, 4 bases at V and 0 bases at J, with 17 bases in the middle. The CDR3 protein is CASSSQDGGLSTDTQYF. The CDR3 DNA reads as TGTGCCAGCAGTTCCCAGGACGGAGGTTTAAGCACAGATACGCAGTATTTT. Combining the CDR3 with reference TRBV28 and TRBJ2-3 gives the whole variable domain DVKVTQSSRYLVKRTGEKVFLECVQDMDHENMFWYRQDPGLGLRLIYFSYDVKMKEKGDIPEGYSVSREKKERFSLILESASTNQTSMYLCASSSQDGGLSTDTQYFGPGTRLTVL.

The V gene is TRBV28, the J gene TRBJ1-2; tentative D call: TRBD1 (6 bases). The CDR3 is 13 amino acids. Germline values: CDR1 MDHEN, CDR2 SYDVKM. Deletions cut 2 bases from V and 6 bases from J, with 10 bases between. The DNA of the CDR3 is TGTGCCAGCAGTTTACGGGGGGCCGATGGCTACACCTTC. It yields the protein CASSLRGADGYTF.

This clone was observed a handful of times. The V gene is TRBV23-1, the J gene TRBJ1-5; 7 nucleotides match TRBD1. TRBV23-1 is reported as an ORF; its role is uncertain. The CDR3 runs 15 residues. Trimming took 3 bases from V and 5 from J; bases not matched to a gene: 7. The DNA for the CDR3 is TGCGCCAGCAGTCAGAAGGTAGGGGGCTATCAGCCCCAGCATTTT. Protein: CASSQKVGGYQPQHF.

V usage is TRBV6-5 and J usage is TRBJ2-3; the D gene is possibly TRBD2 (6 bases). Germline-derived CDR1 and CDR2 are MNHEY and SVGAGI. The CDR3 covers 15 residues. V lost 5 bases to trimming and J lost 4 bases, with 16 bases between them. The CDR3: CASSVLARRADTQYF. CDR3 coding DNA: TGTGCCAGCAGTGTCCTAGCGCGGCGTGCAGATACGCAGTATTTT.

The V call is TRBV19, the J call TRBJ1-1; a possible D gene is TRBD1 (5 bases). The CDR3 loop spans 14 amino acids. Germline assignment: CDR1 LNHDA and CDR2 SQIVND (reference sequence). V shed 6 bases and J shed 3 bases, with 14 bases lying between them. CDR3 residues: CASRTPGKHTEAFF. The CDR3 region has the DNA TGTGCCAGTAGAACGCCAGGGAAACACACTGAAGCTTTCTTT.

The V and J genes are TRBV19 and TRBJ2-5; no clear D. CDR1 and CDR2 (germline): LNHDA, SQIVND (reference sequence). V shed 3 bases and J shed 5 bases, with 16 bases lying between them. This CDR3 contains 15 residues. CDR3 sequence reads: CASSMGSTQAETQYF. CDR3 coding DNA: TGTGCCAGTAGTATGGGTTCTACCCAGGCGGAGACCCAGTACTTC. Complete variable domain (other parts from reference TRBV19 and TRBJ2-5): DGGITQSPKYLFRKEGQNVTLSCEQNLNHDAMYWYRQDPGQGLRLIYYSQIVNDFQKGDIAEGYSVSREKKESFPLTVTSAQKNPTAFYLCASSMGSTQAETQYFGPGTRLLVL.

The chain carries TRBV7-9 and TRBJ2-1; D may be TRBD1 (5 bases). The CDR3 covers 13 residues. V lost 4 bases and J lost 3, with 7 bases in between. Per the germline V gene, CDR1 is SEHNR and CDR2 is FQNEAQ (reference sequence). The CDR3 sequence: CASSSTGYNEQFF. The CDR3 DNA reads as TGTGCCAGCAGCTCAACAGGCTACAATGAGCAGTTCTTC.

The gene calls are TRBV4-1 and TRBJ1-5, with TRBD1 identical over 9 bases. The CDR3 runs 15 residues. The V gene's germline CDR1 is MGHRA and CDR2 YSYEKL. Trimming at V came to 3 bases and at J to 5 bases, leaving 5 bases not matched to a gene. The CDR3 here is CASSQTGTGHQPQHF. CDR3 DNA: TGCGCCAGCAGCCAGACCGGGACAGGGCATCAGCCCCAGCATTTT.

V usage is TRBV29-1 and J usage is TRBJ2-7; TRBD1 might be the D (5 bases). The CDR3 covers 14 residues. Trimming took off 7 bases at V and 2 bases at J, with 18 bases between the two ends. Germline-derived CDR1 and CDR2 are SQVTM and ANQGSEA. The CDR3 DNA is TGCAGCGCCCAGGGCAGGCGAAGGCCCTACGAGCAGTACTTC. Protein sequence: CSAQGRRRPYEQYF.

This clone came up a few times. V and J are TRBV27 and TRBJ1-6; 10 bases match TRBD1. Per the germline V gene, CDR1 is MNHEY and CDR2 is SMNVEV (reference sequence). V shed 3 bases and J 10 bases; nucleotides not matched to a gene: 6. CDR3 length: 15 residues. The CDR3 DNA reads as TGTGCCAGCAGTTTCGGTCGGACAGGGGGATCACCCCTCCACTTT. Its protein is CASSFGRTGGSPLHF.

V gene TRBV10-3 combines with J gene TRBJ2-1, with a weak D call TRBD2 (6 bases). Per the germline V gene, CDR1 is ENHRY and CDR2 is SYGVKD. Deletions cut 3 bases from V and 7 bases from J, with 16 bases between. The CDR3 spans 15 residues. CDR3 bases: TGTGCCATCAGTGAACCGGGACTCTTGGGGAATGAGCAGTTCTTC. Residues: CAISEPGLLGNEQFF.

This rearrangement joins TRBV4-2 to TRBJ2-7; TRBD2 agrees at 14 bases. Germline V gene sequence: CDR1 LGHNA, CDR2 YNFKEQ. The J segment lost 2 bases and the V segment lost 4 bases, leaving 4 bases of the junction unmatched. The CDR3 contains 16 residues. CDR3 sequence reads: CASSRGTSGSTYEQYF. The DNA for the CDR3 is TGTGCCAGCAGCCGGGGGACTAGCGGGAGCACCTACGAGCAGTACTTC.

The chain links TRBV28 to TRBJ2-5; D is ambiguous. The J call may not be correct, given that the DNA end is closer to TRBJ2-7. This CDR3 has 14 amino acids. Germline V gene lookup returns CDR1 MDHEN and CDR2 SYDVKM. Here the CDR3 DNA reads TGTGCCAGCAAACCTCGCGCGGCTGTATACGAGCAGTACTTC. It translates to CASKPRAAVYEQYF.

The chain has TRBV15 and TRBJ1-1; D may be TRBD1 (6 bases). This CDR3 spans 12 amino acids. Trimming removed 6 bases from V and 5 bases from J, with 10 bases in between. The V gene's germline CDR1 is LNHNV and CDR2 YYDKDF (reference sequence). The chain's CDR3 is CATSWGRTEAFF. The CDR3 coding sequence is TGTGCCACCAGTTGGGGGCGAACTGAAGCTTTCTTT.

The chain combines TRBV7-9 with TRBJ2-7; D gene ambiguous. V shed 5 bases and J shed 4 bases, with 9 bases lying between them. In germline, CDR1 is SEHNR, CDR2 FQNEAQ (reference sequence). CDR3 length equals 12 residues. CDR3 loop: CASSPTVYEQYF. The CDR3 region has the DNA TGTGCCAGCAGCCCCACGGTGTACGAGCAGTACTTC.

CDR3 coding DNA: TGTGCCAGCAGCTTAACGGGGGGGGACGCGACCCAGTACTTC. Protein: CASSLTGGDATQYF. This sequence joins TRBV7-3 and TRBJ2-5, with 7 bases that match TRBD2. Germline CDR1 SGHTA, CDR2 FQGTGA. J lost 7 bases, V lost 0 bases, and 5 bases had no gene match. CDR3 length: 14 residues.

The V gene is TRBV6-6, the J gene TRBJ2-7; 8 positions agree with TRBD1. The CDR3 covers 11 residues. V trimming: 5 bases; J trimming: 7 bases; junction bases outside the gene matches: 1. Germline V CDR1 and CDR2: MNHNY, SVGAGI (reference sequence). The DNA for the CDR3 is TGTGCCAGCAGTAGACAGGGGGAGCAGTACTTC. Protein: CASSRQGEQYF.

The chain combines TRBV2 with TRBJ2-1; 9 bases line up with TRBD2. CDR1 is SNHLY and CDR2 is FYNNEI in the germline V gene. Losses at the gene ends were 2 bases for V and 13 bases for J; bases not matched to a gene: 12. The CDR3 runs to 15 residues. DNA for the CDR3: TGTGCCAGCAGTGAAAGTGGGACTAGCCTAGTAGTACAGTTCTTC. Translation: CASSESGTSLVVQFF.

The CDR3 DNA is TGCGCCAGCAGCTTGGAGCGGGAGGGTTATGGCTACACCTTC. This codes for CASSLEREGYGYTF. V is TRBV5-1 and J is TRBJ1-2, with D hard to call. V lost 0 bases, J lost 5 bases, and 11 bases lay in between. The CDR3 spans 14 residues. The germline V gene encodes CDR1 SGHRS and CDR2 YFSETQ.

This clone was recorded a few times. V usage is TRBV10-3 and J usage is TRBJ2-5; 12 bases are a match to TRBD2. The CDR3 length is 14 residues. Trimming took 4 bases from V and 5 from J; bases not matched to a gene: 2. Looked up from germline, CDR1 is ENHRY and CDR2 is SYGVKD. The CDR3 DNA sequence: TGTGCCATCAGTGCTAGCGGGGGGGAGGAGACCCAGTACTTC. Protein sequence: CAISASGGEETQYF.

This chain connects TRBV30 to TRBJ2-7; D perhaps matches TRBD2 (6 bases). Germline V gene sequence: CDR1 GTSNPN, CDR2 SVGIG (reference sequence). The CDR3 is made up of 11 amino acids. V was shortened by 1 base and J by 7 bases, with 8 bases between the two germline ends. The CDR3 nucleotides read TGTGCCTGGAGTGGTGGGGGGGAGCAGTACTTC. This gives the protein CAWSGGGEQYF. Complete variable domain (other parts from reference TRBV30 and TRBJ2-7): SQTIHQWPATLVQPVGSPLSLECTVEGTSNPNLYWYRQAAGRGLQLLFYSVGIGQISSEVPQNLSASRPQDRQFILSSKKLLLSDSGFYLCAWSGGGEQYFGPGTRLTVT.

This chain connects TRBV7-2 to TRBJ2-1; 11 nucleotides match TRBD2. Per germline, CDR1 SGHTA and CDR2 FQGNSA. V was clipped by 3 bases and J by 4 bases; unmatched bases: 2. CDR3 length equals 15 residues. For the CDR3, the DNA is TGTGCCAGCAGCTTTACTAGCGGGGGATACAATGAGCAGTTCTTC. This translates into CASSFTSGGYNEQFF. The variable domain in full, completed from reference TRBV7-2 and TRBJ2-1, reads GAGVSQSPSNKVTEKGKDVELRCDPISGHTALYWYRQSLGQGLEFLIYFQGNSAPDKSGLPSDRFSAERTGGSVSTLTIQRTQQEDSAVYLCASSFTSGGYNEQFFGPGTRLTVL.

The chain links TRBV6-7 to TRBJ1-1, with 9 bases that match TRBD1. TRBV6-7 is placed among ORFs of uncertain function. V shed 5 bases, J shed 1 base, and the junction held 20 bases outside the gene matches. CDR3 length: 20 amino acids. CDR3 coding DNA: TGTGCCAGCAGTCTCAAAATAGGACAGGGGCGGAGAGGAGAGAACACTGAAGCTTTCTTT. It encodes CASSLKIGQGRRGENTEAFF.

This clone was seen only a few times. The V gene is TRBV21-1, the J gene TRBJ2-7; the DNA was not compared with TRBD2, the D call given in the table. TRBV21-1 is a pseudogene segment. The CDR3 extends over 10 amino acids. The CDR3: CAGDRGEQYV. The CDR3 DNA is TGTGCCGGGGACCGGGGGGAGCAGTACGTC.

There are many counts of this clone. The V gene is TRBV2, the J gene TRBJ2-7; 8 positions match TRBD1. Germline loops: CDR1 SNHLY, CDR2 FYNNEI. The CDR3 length is 14 residues. V lost 2 bases, J lost 2 bases, and 2 bases stayed unmatched. The DNA for the CDR3 is TGTGCCAGCAGTGAACAGGGGGCAACCTACGAGCAGTACTTC. Encoded protein: CASSEQGATYEQYF.

This clone was observed once. The J gene is TRBJ2-3, the V gene TRBV2, with 11 bases lining up with TRBD2. The CDR3 has 16 residues. Per germline, CDR1 SNHLY and CDR2 FYNNEI. Germline trimming cut 7 bases from V and 2 bases from J; bases unmatched to any gene: 8. The CDR3 here is CASIRGLAGNTDTQYF. In DNA form, the CDR3 reads TGTGCCAGCATACGCGGACTAGCGGGTAACACAGATACGCAGTATTTT.

The chain couples TRBV28 to TRBJ2-7, with D maybe TRBD2 (6 bases). Between the trimmed V and J ends, which lost 4 bases and 0 bases, there was a span of 13 bases. CDR3 length: 15 residues. The germline V gene has CDR1 MDHEN and CDR2 SYDVKM. CDR3 loop: CASSSSAESSYEQYF. CDR3 nucleotides: TGTGCCAGCAGTTCTAGCGCCGAAAGCTCCTACGAGCAGTACTTC.

The rearrangement joins TRBV5-1 to TRBJ1-2; 8 nucleotides align to TRBD1. The CDR3 sequence is 17 residues long. Germline trimming cut 4 bases from V and 4 bases from J; bases unmatched to any gene: 15. CDR1 is SGHRS and CDR2 is YFSETQ in the germline V gene. CDR3: CASSLGTGVGQGYGYTF. The CDR3 DNA follows: TGCGCCAGCAGCCTTGGGACAGGTGTGGGCCAGGGCTATGGCTACACCTTC.